The 17 T cell receptor beta chains below all came from one sample that was sequenced in a study of regulatory T cells in long-lasting Graves disease. Described time point: persistent/refractory GD, antithyroid drugs over 5 years with positive TRAb. Preparation of the TCR library used RNA extracted from PBMCs. For TCR beta, libraries came from iRepertoire HTBI primers and Arm-PCR of CDR3 regions. Using its own MiXCR run on the multiplex PCR reads, TCRdb lists one record per CDR3 protein. Of approximately 400,000 distinct CDR3 sequences in the sample, roughly a quarter were seen once. The sequencing used peripheral blood mononuclear cells (PBMCs), collected when the disease was refractory, from a patient treated with antithyroid drugs. Receptors were obtained from a female donor with Graves disease.

This clonotype was seen more than once but under ten times. This rearrangement joins TRBV29-1 to TRBJ1-6; 8 positions match TRBD1. The CDR3 spans 13 residues. Germline V gene lookup returns CDR1 SQVTM and CDR2 ANQGSEA. Trimming at V came to 7 bases and at J to 6 bases, leaving 5 bases not matched to a gene. The CDR3 sequence is CSGKTGANSPLHF. For the CDR3, the DNA is TGCAGCGGAAAGACAGGGGCTAATTCACCCCTCCACTTT.

This clonotype has a count of ten or more. This chain connects TRBV28 to TRBJ1-2, with D uncertain. V was clipped by 4 bases and J by 3 bases, with 9 bases between them. Germline CDR1 and CDR2: MDHEN and SYDVKM. The CDR3 has 13 amino acids. The chain's CDR3 is CASSSHGDYGYTF. The CDR3, as DNA: TGTGCCAGCAGTTCCCATGGAGACTATGGCTACACCTTC.

About this clonotype itself: A read error is possible here, since a much larger clone lies one base away. The gene calls are TRBV7-2 and TRBJ2-2; TRBD2 aligns across 7 bases. CDR1 SGHTA and CDR2 FQGNSA come from the germline V gene. The ends lost 5 bases at V and 4 bases at J; junction bases unmatched: 10. The CDR3 has 16 amino acids. This CDR3 reads CASSTKAGTITGELFF. The CDR3 bases are TGTGCCAGCAGCACTAAAGCGGGGACGATCACCGGGGAGCTGTTTTTT.

This clonotype was found a few times. The junction differs from germline at one of its ends, possibly a read error. The chain links TRBV19 to TRBJ1-2; 8 bases agree with TRBD1. Germline loops: CDR1 LNHDA, CDR2 SQIVND (reference sequence). The CDR3 covers 14 residues. CDR3: CTSSAGTGGYGYTF. CDR3 DNA sequence: TGTACCAGTAGTGCCGGGACAGGTGGCTATGGCTACACCTTC.

V is TRBV20-1 and J is TRBJ1-5, with D tentatively TRBD1 (5 bases). The CDR3 is made up of 13 amino acids. Germline V lookup: CDR1 DFQATT, CDR2 SNEGSKA (reference sequence). Trimming shortened V by 7 bases and J by 2 bases, and 12 bases separated the two germline ends. CDR3 sequence: CSVDSIGNQPQHF. In nucleotides, the CDR3 is TGCAGTGTTGACAGTATAGGCAATCAGCCCCAGCATTTT.

CDR3 in DNA: TGTGCCAGCAGCCAAGAATGGAGGGGGCGAGCCAAAAACATTCAGTACTTC. Its translation: CASSQEWRGRAKNIQYF. The chain carries TRBV4-2 and TRBJ2-4; tentative D call: TRBD1 (7 bases). Trimming stripped 0 bases from V and 0 bases from J, with 12 bases between. Looked up from germline, CDR1 is LGHNA and CDR2 is YNFKEQ. There are 17 residues in the CDR3.

The rearrangement uses TRBV9 and TRBJ2-7; the match to TRBD2 covers 10 bases. V trimming: 4 bases; J trimming: 3 bases; junction bases outside the gene matches: 7. The CDR3 is made up of 15 amino acids. The germline CDR1 and CDR2 sequences are SGDLS and YYNGEE. The DNA of the CDR3 is TGTGCCAGCAGCTCCCGGACTAGCGGTTACTACGAGCAGTACTTC. Its translation: CASSSRTSGYYEQYF.

This sequence joins TRBV29-1 and TRBJ1-1, with 10 bases aligning to TRBD1. There are 13 residues in the CDR3. With V trimmed by 4 bases and J by 5 bases, 4 bases remained unmatched. CDR1 is SQVTM, CDR2 ANQGSEA, per germline. Here the CDR3 DNA reads TGCAGCGTTGGACAGGGGGCAAGGACTGAAGCTTTCTTT. Translating gives CSVGQGARTEAFF.

The V call is TRBV7-9, the J call TRBJ1-1; D unclear. This CDR3 spans 12 amino acids. The germline V gene encodes CDR1 SEHNR and CDR2 FQNEAQ (reference sequence). V lost 5 bases and J lost 4, with 8 bases in between. The CDR3: CASSPMGTEAFF. The CDR3 DNA sequence: TGTGCCAGCAGCCCGATGGGCACTGAAGCTTTCTTT.

V and J are TRBV15 and TRBJ1-2; D may be TRBD1 (6 bases). The length of the CDR3 is 13 residues. The V end lost 1 base, the J end lost 3 bases, and 6 bases lay between the germline ends. Germline lookup yields CDR1 LNHNV and CDR2 YYDKDF (reference sequence). The CDR3, as DNA: TGTGCCACCAGCAGAGGACAGGACTATGGCTACACCTTC. Protein sequence: CATSRGQDYGYTF.

This clonotype has ten or more counts. The chain joins TRBV27 to TRBJ1-2; no reliable D call. Germline V gene sequence: CDR1 MNHEY, CDR2 SMNVEV (reference sequence). The CDR3 is made up of 15 amino acids. V lost 5 bases, J lost 5 bases, and 18 bases lay in between. CDR3 region: CASSVTVPSYYGYTF. Here the CDR3 DNA reads TGTGCCAGCAGTGTCACAGTGCCTTCTTATTATGGCTACACCTTC.

This clonotype was observed a handful of times. This chain uses TRBV14 with TRBJ2-7, with 7 bases identical to TRBD1. The CDR3 loop spans 15 amino acids. The germline gives CDR1 SGHDN, CDR2 FVKESK. The V segment lost 1 base and the J segment 2 bases; nucleotides outside the gene matches: 5. CDR3 bases: TGTGCCAGCAGCCAAGGGTGGACAGGACCCTACGAGCAGTACTTC. As protein: CASSQGWTGPYEQYF.

The V call is TRBV25-1, the J call TRBJ1-6; 9 positions match TRBD1. The trim removed 0 bases at V and 5 bases at J, leaving 8 bases unmatched. CDR1 is MGHDK and CDR2 is SYGVNS in the germline V gene. The CDR3 sequence is 18 residues long. The CDR3 sequence: CASSEYGGWTGDNSPLHF. In DNA, the CDR3 is TGTGCCAGCAGTGAATATGGGGGCTGGACAGGGGATAATTCACCCCTCCACTTT. The entire variable domain, with the rest obtained from reference TRBV25-1 and TRBJ1-6, is as follows: EADIYQTPRYLVIGTGKKITLECSQTMGHDKMYWYQQDPGMELHLIHYSYGVNSTEKGDLSSESTVSRIRTEHFPLTLESARPSHTSQYLCASSEYGGWTGDNSPLHFGNGTRLTVT.

In regard to this clonotype: With a much larger clone just one base away, this may be a read error. J is TRBJ1-1 and V is TRBV6-1, with a weak D call TRBD1 (6 bases). Trimming pared 6 bases from V and 1 base from J, leaving 9 bases between. The germline CDR1 and CDR2 sequences are MNHNS and SASEGT. This CDR3 has 13 amino acids. CDR3 DNA: TGTGCCAGCAGGGACAGCACGAACACTGAAGCTTTCTTT. Amino acids: CASRDSTNTEAFF.

This chain links TRBV24-1 with TRBJ2-3, with D perhaps matching TRBD1 or TRBD2 (5 bases each). The CDR3 runs to 14 residues. CDR1 and CDR2 (germline): KGHDR, SFDVKD. Deletions cut 5 bases from V and 6 bases from J, with 14 bases between. The CDR3 DNA reads TGTGCCACCAGTGTAGCCCGGGGCGCTGATACGCAGTATTTT. It translates to CATSVARGADTQYF.

This clonotype was counted only a few times. The rearrangement uses TRBV7-8 and TRBJ1-2; 10 bases fit TRBD1. The CDR3 runs 18 residues. V shed 5 bases, J shed 1 base, and the junction held 13 bases outside the gene matches. CDR1 is SGHVS, CDR2 FQNEAQ, per germline. CDR3 amino acids: CASSRGLGQGGFNYGYTF. The CDR3 nucleotides are TGTGCCAGCAGCAGAGGCCTTGGACAGGGGGGGTTTAACTATGGCTACACCTTC.

The chain recombines TRBV5-4 with TRBJ1-3; 8 nucleotides match TRBD1. Germline CDR1 SGHNT, CDR2 YYREEE (reference sequence). J lost 2 bases, V lost 5 bases, and 6 bases had no gene match. CDR3 length equals 15 residues. The CDR3 sequence is CASSETGVAGNTIYF. The CDR3 nucleotides are TGTGCCAGCAGTGAGACAGGGGTGGCTGGAAACACCATATATTTT.